The TCR beta chain under discussion was sequenced for a study of blood T cell repertoires in COVID-19. Profiling relied on immunoSEQ multiplex PCR, and the TCRdb table lists in-frame clones only, not all of them. This repertoire shows 150,000 to 200,000 clones, 78% found once; its top ten account for approximately 15%. This clone was seen a single time. Germline V lookup: CDR1 LGHNA, CDR2 YSLEER. The CDR3 spans 16 residues. V was shortened by 0 bases and J by 0 bases, with 6 bases between the two germline ends. The sequence was collected from a woman in her forties or fifties who had recovered from COVID-19. This rearrangement joins TRBV4-3 to TRBJ2-6; a possible D gene is TRBD2 (5 bases). The sequenced material came from PBMCs or T cells enriched from blood (not recorded which). The CDR3 coding sequence is TGCGCCAGCAGCCAAGAGGCGGGCTCTGGGGCCAACGTCCTGACTTTC. Its protein product is CASSQEAGSGANVLTF.